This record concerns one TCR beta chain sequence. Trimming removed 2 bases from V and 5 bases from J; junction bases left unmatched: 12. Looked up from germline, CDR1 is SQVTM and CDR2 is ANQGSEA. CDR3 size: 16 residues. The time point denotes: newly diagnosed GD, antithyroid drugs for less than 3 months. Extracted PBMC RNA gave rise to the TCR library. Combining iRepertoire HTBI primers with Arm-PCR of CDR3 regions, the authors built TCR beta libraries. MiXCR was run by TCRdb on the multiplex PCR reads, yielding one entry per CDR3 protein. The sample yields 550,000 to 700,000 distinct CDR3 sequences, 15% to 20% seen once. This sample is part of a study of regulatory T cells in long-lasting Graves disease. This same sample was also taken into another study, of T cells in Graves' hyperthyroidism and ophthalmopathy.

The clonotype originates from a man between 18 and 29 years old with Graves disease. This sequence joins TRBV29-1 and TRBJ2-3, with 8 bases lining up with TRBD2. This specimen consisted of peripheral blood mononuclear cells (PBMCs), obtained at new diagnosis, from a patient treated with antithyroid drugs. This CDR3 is CSVERGGGSQVDTQYF. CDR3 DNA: TGCAGCGTTGAACGGGGGGGCGGGAGTCAAGTAGATACGCAGTATTTT.